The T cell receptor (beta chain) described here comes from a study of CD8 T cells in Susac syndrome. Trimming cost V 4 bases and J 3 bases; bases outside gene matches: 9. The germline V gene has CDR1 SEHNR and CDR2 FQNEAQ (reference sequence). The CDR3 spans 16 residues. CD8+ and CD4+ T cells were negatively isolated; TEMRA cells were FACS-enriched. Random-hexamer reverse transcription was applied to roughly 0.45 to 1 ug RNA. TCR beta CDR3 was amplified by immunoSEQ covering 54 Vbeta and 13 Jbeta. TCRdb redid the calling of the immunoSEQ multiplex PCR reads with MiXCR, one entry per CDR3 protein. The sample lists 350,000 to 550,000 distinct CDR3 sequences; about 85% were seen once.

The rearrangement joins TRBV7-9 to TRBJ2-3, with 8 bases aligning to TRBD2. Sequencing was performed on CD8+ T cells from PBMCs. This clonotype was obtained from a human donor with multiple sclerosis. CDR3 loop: CASSWGPGGPTDTQYF. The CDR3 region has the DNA TGTGCCAGCAGCTGGGGGCCGGGGGGGCCTACAGATACGCAGTATTTT. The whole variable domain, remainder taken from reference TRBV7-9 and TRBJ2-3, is DTGVSQNPRHKITKRGQNVTFRCDPISEHNRLYWYRQTLGQGPEFLTYFQNEAQLEKSRLLSDRFSAERPKGSFSTLEIQRTEQGDSAMYLCASSWGPGGPTDTQYFGPGTRLTVL.